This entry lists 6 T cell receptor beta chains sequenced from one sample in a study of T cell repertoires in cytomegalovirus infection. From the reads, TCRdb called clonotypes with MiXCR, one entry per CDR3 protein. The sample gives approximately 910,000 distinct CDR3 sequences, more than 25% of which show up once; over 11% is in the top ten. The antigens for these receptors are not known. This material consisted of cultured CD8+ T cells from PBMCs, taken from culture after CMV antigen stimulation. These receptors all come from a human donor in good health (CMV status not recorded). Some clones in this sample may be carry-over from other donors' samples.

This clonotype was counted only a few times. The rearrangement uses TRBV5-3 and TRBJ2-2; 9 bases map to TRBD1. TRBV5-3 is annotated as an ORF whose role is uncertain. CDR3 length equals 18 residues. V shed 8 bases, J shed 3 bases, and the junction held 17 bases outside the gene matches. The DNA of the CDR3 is TGTGCCAGCAGCCTGGCAGTGGGAACAGGGGGCCACACCGGGGAGCTGTTTTTT. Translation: CASSLAVGTGGHTGELFF.

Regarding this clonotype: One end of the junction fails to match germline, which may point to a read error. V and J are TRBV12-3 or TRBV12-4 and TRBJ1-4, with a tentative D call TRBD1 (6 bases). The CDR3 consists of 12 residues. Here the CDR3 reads CASRGDGEELFF. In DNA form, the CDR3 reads TGTGCCAGTAGGGGGGATGGTGAAGAACTGTTTTTT.

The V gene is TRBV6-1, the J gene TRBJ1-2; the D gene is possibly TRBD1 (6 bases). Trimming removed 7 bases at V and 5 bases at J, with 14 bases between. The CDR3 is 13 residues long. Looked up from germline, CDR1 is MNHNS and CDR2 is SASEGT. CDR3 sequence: CASIQGNLYGYTF. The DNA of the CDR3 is TGTGCCAGCATCCAGGGGAATTTGTATGGCTACACCTTC.

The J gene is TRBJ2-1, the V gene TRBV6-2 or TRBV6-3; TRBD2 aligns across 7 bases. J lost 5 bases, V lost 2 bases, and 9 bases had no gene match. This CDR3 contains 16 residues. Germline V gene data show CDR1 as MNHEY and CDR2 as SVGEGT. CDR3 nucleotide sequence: TGTGCCAGCAGTTACGTCCGGGACTATCTCCACAATGAGCAGTTCTTC. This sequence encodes CASSYVRDYLHNEQFF.

This CDR3 reads CASSSILVYEQYF. In DNA form, the CDR3 reads TGTGCCAGCAGTTCCATACTAGTTTACGAGCAGTACTTC. J is TRBJ2-7 and V is TRBV6-5, with D possibly TRBD2 on 5 matching bases. Trimming stripped 4 bases from V and 4 bases from J, with 11 bases between. The CDR3 totals 13 residues. Germline V CDR1 and CDR2: MNHEY, SVGAGI.

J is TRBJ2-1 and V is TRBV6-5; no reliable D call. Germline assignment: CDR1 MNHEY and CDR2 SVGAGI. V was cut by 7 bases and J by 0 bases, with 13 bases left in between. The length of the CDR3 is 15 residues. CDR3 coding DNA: TGTGCCAGCACGGAAGTGACTGGCTCCTACAATGAGCAGTTCTTC. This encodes CASTEVTGSYNEQFF.